A selection of T cell receptor beta chains follows, all from one sample in a study of shared clonotypes between healthy human individuals. Clones were sequenced by immunoSEQ multiplex PCR, and TCRdb holds only the in-frame ones, with some missing. The data show roughly 890,000 clones, with almost 95% seen just once and 24% held by the top ten. Sequencing input: naive CD8+ T cells sorted from blood. These receptors came from a man aged 30 to 39 in good health. Both conserved end residues are part of each CDR3. The D gene is left open where the match is weak. Expanded clones get a size class; other rows say once, few or many, or leave the size out.

d_call j_call v_call clone_size cdr3_nt cdr3_aa
- TRBJ2-7 TRBV7-9 - TGTGCCAGCAGCTCCGGGACACGAGCCTACGAGCAGTACTTC CASSSGTRAYEQYF
- TRBJ2-1 TRBV9 - TGTGCCAGCAGCCCGGAGGCGGCACTTTGGAATGAGCAGTTCTTC CASSPEAALWNEQFF
- TRBJ2-3 TRBV29-1 - TGCAGCGTTGAAGGTGATACGCAGTATTTT CSVEGDTQYF
- TRBJ1-2 TRBV6-6 - TGTGCCAGCACCTGGGCGCTCGGGTCTGGCTACACCTTC CASTWALGSGYTF
- TRBJ2-7 TRBV18 - TGTGCCAGCTCACCACTAGGACAAACCTACGAGCAGTACTTC CASSPLGQTYEQYF
- TRBJ1-5 TRBV6-6 - TGTGCCAGCAGTCGCCAGGCAAGCAATCAGCCCCAGCATTTT CASSRQASNQPQHF
TRBD2 TRBJ2-1 TRBV29-1 - TGCAGCGTTGAAGATCGCGGGAGAGGTGACAATGAGCAGTTCTTC CSVEDRGRGDNEQFF
- TRBJ1-2 TRBV6-5 few TGTGCCAGCAGTCCGGACTTCTATGGCTACACCTTC CASSPDFYGYTF
TRBD2 TRBJ2-3 TRBV7-8 - TGTGCCAGCAGCTTACTTTTGGGGGGGTCGGATACGCAGTATTTT CASSLLLGGSDTQYF
- TRBJ2-1 TRBV9 - TGTGCCAGCAGCGTAGAGGCTTTGAGCGGAGCCTACAATGAGCAGTTCTTC CASSVEALSGAYNEQFF
- TRBJ2-3 TRBV27 - TGTGCCAGCACCCCAATGGGGGAGAGCACAGATACGCAGTATTTT CASTPMGESTDTQYF
TRBD1 TRBJ2-7 TRBV25-1 - TGTGCCAGCAGTGCCCGGGACAGGGACGGCTACGAGCAGTACTTC CASSARDRDGYEQYF
- TRBJ2-7 TRBV7-2 - TGTGCCAGCAGCTACGCTTACGAGCAGTACTTC CASSYAYEQYF
TRBD2 TRBJ2-1 TRBV11-3 - TGTGCCAGCAGCCCCAGGACTAGCGGGCAGCAGTTCTTC CASSPRTSGQQFF
- TRBJ2-5 TRBV28 once TGTGCCAGCCTGCAACCTCAGACTCAAGAGACCCAGTACTTC CASLQPQTQETQYF
- TRBJ2-7 TRBV9 - TGTGCCAGCAGCGTAGCGGAAGCCTACGAGCAGTACTTC CASSVAEAYEQYF
TRBD2 TRBJ2-1 TRBV7-9 - TGTGCCAGCAGCTCTAAAACCGGGACTAACAATGAGCAGTTCTTC CASSSKTGTNNEQFF
TRBD1 TRBJ1-1 TRBV19 - TGTGCCACAAGGACAGGGCCAAACACTGAAGCTTTCTTT CATRTGPNTEAFF
- TRBJ2-1 TRBV14 - TGTGCCAGCAGCCAAGAGGGACTTTCCTACAATGAGCAGTTCTTC CASSQEGLSYNEQFF
TRBD2 TRBJ2-1 TRBV6-1 - TGTGCCAGCAGGGGGGGACTAGCGAGCCACAATGAGCAGTTCTTC CASRGGLASHNEQFF
- TRBJ2-7 TRBV11-2 - TGTGCCAGCAGCCAAACCATATGGACCGCGACCTACGAGCAGTACTTC CASSQTIWTATYEQYF
- TRBJ1-1 TRBV4-2 - TGTGCCAGCAGCCCGTTTGGGGACACTGAAGCTTTCTTT CASSPFGDTEAFF
- TRBJ2-7 TRBV4-2 - TGTGCCAGCAGCCAAGGGGCCGCTTGGGAAGCTGAGCAGTACTTC CASSQGAAWEAEQYF
- TRBJ2-1 TRBV9 once TGTGCCAGCAGCGTAGTCCAGGGCGATGAGCAGTTCTTC CASSVVQGDEQFF
- TRBJ1-2 TRBV9 - TGTGCCAGCAGCCTGAGGGGGGGAGCCTATGGCTACACCTTC CASSLRGGAYGYTF
- TRBJ2-6 TRBV19 - TGTGCCAGTAGTATAGATGAAACACAGTTGTTCGCCAACGTCCTGACTTTC CASSIDETQLFANVLTF
TRBD2 TRBJ2-3 TRBV6-6 - TGTGCCAGCAGTTGGACTAGCGGGAGAGCAGATACGCAGTATTTT CASSWTSGRADTQYF
TRBD1 TRBJ1-5 TRBV2 few TGTGCCAGCAGTGACACACAGGGGGGACGGAATCAGCCCCAGCATTTT CASSDTQGGRNQPQHF
- TRBJ2-5 TRBV19 - TGTGCCACACAACTTATTAACATGCACTTC CATQLINMHF